This T cell receptor beta chain was sequenced for a study of T cell responses to AZD1222 COVID-19 vaccine (dated by TCRdb to the early 2020s). The study in broad terms: A total of under 250 trial participants underwent TCR sequencing, of whom about 200 had received two doses of AZD1222 and around 26 had received two doses of the MenACWY control vaccine. Enrollment into the trials was organized by age into subgroups of 18-55, 56-69 and 70-plus years, and those subgroups contained about 150, 27 and 61 TCR-sequenced participants, respectively. The research as a whole found: Because no day 14 peak-response samples were available, repertoires were characterized only after the peak T cell response. CD4 TCRs associated with the vaccine covered the entire spike protein, and the dominant responses were in regions 160-218 and 743-854. Participants were mostly white British and included more females than males, and it was suggested by the authors that clonal diversity may have been underestimated. Reportedly, almost half of the unique spike-specific TCRs recognized epitopes lying outside the regions that are mutated in the B.1.351 and B.1.1.7 variants. After two AZD1222 doses, both the breadth and the depth of spike-specific TCRs were significantly higher than at day 0 and than in MenACWY recipients. Conclusions about previously exposed vaccinees were limited because only six AZD1222 recipients were SARS-CoV-2 seropositive at baseline. The 56-69-year group was small, and its depth increase did not reach significance, likely because of low power.

The sample's time point label, in plain terms: baseline before first vaccination. Interpreted using the paper, the treatment or condition label stands for: meningococcal conjugate vaccine given as trial control. Vaccinee samples came from UK trials COV001 and COV002, including a single-blind randomized controlled phase 2/3 trial of AZD1222 (ChAdOx1 nCoV-19) in healthy adults. For TCRbeta chain sequencing, PBMC samples from trial participants were taken at day 0 and at day 28 after the second dose. The germline V gene gives CDR1 as SGHVS and CDR2 as FQNEAQ. The CDR3 measures 16 amino acids from cysteine to phenylalanine. Left in the record is the CDR3 DNA by itself, 48 bases read in frame from the first base. The V end loses 1 base and the J end loses 5 bases, and a stretch of 17 bases separates them. With respect to this clone: The antigen this receptor binds is unknown. Within one base of it there is no much larger clone, and no base qualities were kept.

The CDR3 regions of human TCRbeta chains were analyzed by immunosequencing. In the original analysis: TCRs in the repertoires were compared against a reference library of SARS-CoV-2-specific TCRs that had been generated with the MIRA antigen-specificity platform. Breadth was defined as the fraction of unique TCRs that were SARS-CoV-2-associated. Depth was defined as the fraction of total T cells that were SARS-CoV-2-associated. Using the MIRA data, each spike-specific TCR was mapped to the spike region that the TCR reacts to and placed in a CD4 or CD8 class. Log10-transformed breadth and depth values were compared by one-way ANOVA with Sidak's multiple comparisons tests. TCRdb holds this immuneACCESS table with in-frame rearrangements only. Some clones are missing; in checked studies, unresolved V genes explain under half, and the rest has no known cause. Clone size and V and J calls were adopted from that table, with D and trimming inferred from the DNA. Across this sample there are 200,000 or so clones, with 87% seen only once. The ten largest clones capture less than 3% of the sample.

The sequence is built from TRBV7-8 and TRBJ2-5; the D gene lacks a confident call. The sequence derives from an adult in good health. The material sequenced was peripheral blood, taken on day 0 of MenACWY control vaccination. The nucleotide sequence is given as TGTGCCAGCAGCTTAGAGTTTCGGCTAGTTCCTGAGACCCAGTACTTC. It codes for CASSLEFRLVPETQYF.